This TCR beta chain was documented in a study of OX40 agonist ivuxolimab in advanced cancers. Study summary: It was permissible to have had prior anti-PD-1, anti-PD-L1 or anti-CTLA-4 therapy, and approximately 38% had some. Study-wide results and limits: Circulating CD4+ and CD8+ T cells showed clonal expansion by week 6 at 0.1 to 3.0 mg/kg.

As concerns this clone: No antigen is known for it.

Germline assignment: CDR1 SGHDT and CDR2 YYEEEE. This CDR3 region has 15 residues. Deletions cut 5 bases from V and 2 bases from J, with 16 bases between. Clones were sequenced by immunoSEQ multiplex PCR, and TCRdb holds only the in-frame ones, with some missing. Of some 60,000 clones in the sample, around four fifths were seen once. The source material was CD4+ or CD8+ T cells sorted from blood, sampled in a trial of the OX40 agonist ivuxolimab. The TCR was taken from an adult with an advanced solid tumor such as melanoma, head and neck, liver or kidney cancer. The chain has TRBV5-6 and TRBJ2-5; D not resolved. CDR3: CASRGWAELQETQYF. CDR3 coding DNA: TGTGCCAGCAGGGGGTGGGCAGAACTACAAGAGACCCAGTACTTC.